The next 23 T cell receptor beta chains were all read from a single sample in a study of blood T cells in healthy people across ages. Sample-barcoded 5' priming and a J-beta primer mix drove a second PCR of roughly 6 to 12 cycles. Via MiXCR, TCRdb re-called the 5' RACE reads, giving one row per CDR3 protein. The table includes 450,000 to 700,000 distinct CDR3 sequences, approximately 25% detected once. Sequencing was carried out using blood. The receptors stem from a woman between 65 and 79 years old in good health.

This clonotype was observed a handful of times. The chain links TRBV6-5 to TRBJ2-1; possible D gene TRBD2, 6 bases. The V end lost 7 bases, the J end lost 3 bases, and 16 bases lay between the germline ends. CDR1 is MNHEY, CDR2 SVGAGI, per germline. The CDR3 loop spans 15 amino acids. CDR3 region: CASTPRGAIYNEQFF. The CDR3, as DNA: TGTGCCAGCACTCCTCGCGGGGCGATCTACAATGAGCAGTTCTTC.

The chain carries TRBV7-2 and TRBJ1-6; 9 bases are a match to TRBD1. CDR1 SGHTA and CDR2 FQGNSA come from the germline V gene. The CDR3 is 18 residues long. Trimming removed 5 bases from V and 0 bases from J; junction bases left unmatched: 8. CDR3 loop: CASSRRDRESSYNSPLHF. The CDR3 DNA sequence: TGTGCCAGCAGCCGCCGGGACAGGGAATCCTCCTATAATTCACCCCTCCACTTT.

The chain uses TRBV12-3 or TRBV12-4 and TRBJ2-5; weak D call: TRBD2 (6 bases). The J call may be in error: the DNA end matches TRBJ2-1 better. This CDR3 has 15 amino acids. CDR3 nucleotide sequence: TGTGCCAGCAGTTTGAGCGGGCAGTTTAAGGATGAGCAGTTCTTC. Translating it yields CASSLSGQFKDEQFF.

This chain connects TRBV13 to TRBJ2-2; maybe TRBD2 (7 bases). Looked up from germline, CDR1 is PRHDT and CDR2 is FYEKMQ (reference sequence). This CDR3 spans 16 amino acids. Between the trimmed V and J ends, which lost 3 bases and 4 bases, there was a span of 15 bases. The CDR3 DNA follows: TGTGCCAGCAGCTTTTATGAGGGGGGGCCCACCGGGGAGCTGTTTTTT. Its translation: CASSFYEGGPTGELFF.

This clonotype came up a few times. The chain recombines TRBV5-1 with TRBJ1-2; D is unclear. The germline CDR1 and CDR2 sequences are SGHRS and YFSETQ. The germline V and J ends were trimmed by 0 bases and 10 bases, with 16 bases remaining between them. There are 14 residues in the CDR3. CDR3 nucleotide sequence: TGCGCCAGCAGCTTGGATTCTTGGACGGAGGACTACACCTTC. This translates into CASSLDSWTEDYTF.

This sequence joins TRBV6-2 or TRBV6-3 and TRBJ2-3; no reliable D call. V was shortened by 6 bases and J by 4 bases, with 11 bases between the two germline ends. The CDR3 has 13 amino acids. Per germline, CDR1 MNHEY and CDR2 SVGEGT. CDR3 sequence: CASSHRPADTQYF. The CDR3 coding sequence is TGTGCCAGCAGCCACAGACCGGCAGATACGCAGTATTTT.

There are many counts of this clonotype. DNA of the CDR3: TGTGCCAGCAAGGAGAGAAACTCTGGGGCCAACGTCCTGACTTTC. Translated: CASKERNSGANVLTF. J is TRBJ2-6 and V is TRBV2; D remains ambiguous. V shed 7 bases and J shed 0 bases, with 10 bases lying between them. CDR3 length: 15 residues. Germline loops: CDR1 SNHLY, CDR2 FYNNEI.

The chain links TRBV20-1 to TRBJ2-3, with 7 bases identical to TRBD2. The CDR3 is 18 residues long. V lost 2 bases to trimming and J lost 8 bases; unmatched junction nucleotides: 22. The germline V gene encodes CDR1 DFQATT and CDR2 SNEGSKA (reference sequence). The CDR3 protein is CSARWGGAGLMVSGTQYF. The CDR3 DNA reads as TGCAGTGCTAGATGGGGAGGGGCTGGTTTGATGGTCAGTGGTACGCAGTATTTT.

This clonotype was observed a few times. The rearrangement joins TRBV20-1 to TRBJ2-5, with 10 bases aligning to TRBD2. The CDR3 has 16 amino acids. After removal of 3 bases from V and 5 bases from J, the junction contained 12 bases not matched to a gene. The germline gives CDR1 DFQATT, CDR2 SNEGSKA (reference sequence). This CDR3 reads CSASWVAGGRRETQYF. As DNA, the CDR3 is TGCAGTGCTAGCTGGGTAGCGGGGGGTCGAAGGGAGACCCAGTACTTC.

This clonotype was detected a few times. The CDR3: CASSQQGAHDGYTF. The CDR3 DNA is TGTGCCAGCAGCCAACAGGGGGCGCATGATGGCTACACCTTC. The rearrangement links TRBV3-1 to TRBJ1-2; 8 nucleotides align to TRBD1. V lost 2 bases and J lost 6; bases outside the gene matches: 5. This CDR3 has 14 amino acids. CDR1 is LGHDT, CDR2 YNNKEL, per germline (reference sequence).

The chain has TRBV7-2 and TRBJ2-5; 9 positions match TRBD2. CDR1 and CDR2 (germline): SGHTA, FQGNSA. The CDR3 consists of 19 residues. V shed 5 bases and J 5 bases; nucleotides not matched to a gene: 21. The CDR3 protein is CASSPKNRHLAGSGETQYF. The CDR3 region has the DNA TGTGCCAGCAGCCCAAAGAATCGCCACCTAGCGGGGTCGGGGGAGACCCAGTACTTC.

Note on this clonotype: An end of the junction does not agree with germline; a read error may underlie this. J is TRBJ1-4 and V is TRBV27, with TRBD1 as a possible D gene (5 bases). CDR3 length equals 14 residues. CDR1 and CDR2 from the germline V gene are MNHEY and SMNVEV (reference sequence). The CDR3 DNA sequence: TGTGCCAGCAGTTTAAGGGGCGGTTATGAAAAACTGTTCTTT. It specifies CASSLRGGYEKLFF. The whole variable domain, remainder taken from reference TRBV27 and TRBJ1-4, is EAQVTQNPRYLITVTGKKLTVTCSQNMNHEYMSWYRQDPGLGLRQIYYSMNVEVTDKGDVPEGYKVSRKEKRNFPLILESPSPNQTSLYFCASSLRGGYEKLFFGSGTQLSVL.

The CDR3: CASSYSMAASVNQPQHF. Here the CDR3 DNA reads TGTGCCAGCAGTTACTCTATGGCAGCCAGTGTTAATCAGCCCCAGCATTTT. J is TRBJ1-5 and V is TRBV6-5, with no clear D. In germline, CDR1 is MNHEY, CDR2 SVGAGI. Between the trimmed V and J ends, which lost 0 bases and 4 bases, there was a span of 16 bases. The CDR3 runs to 17 residues.

The rearrangement uses TRBV5-1 and TRBJ2-5, with 10 bases matching TRBD2. The CDR3 contains 18 residues. Germline V gene lookup returns CDR1 SGHRS and CDR2 YFSETQ. V shed 1 base and J 0 bases; nucleotides not matched to a gene: 9. CDR3 coding DNA: TGCGCCAGCAGCTTGAATAGCGGGGGGCCCTTGTACCAAGAGACCCAGTACTTC. This sequence encodes CASSLNSGGPLYQETQYF.

The chain employs TRBV6-5 and TRBJ1-2; TRBD1 matches at 9 bases. V lost 2 bases and J lost 1; bases outside the gene matches: 5. The CDR3 spans 16 residues. Per germline, CDR1 MNHEY and CDR2 SVGAGI. The chain's CDR3 is CASSYVGQGLNYGYTF. DNA of the CDR3: TGTGCCAGCAGTTACGTCGGACAGGGGCTTAACTATGGCTACACCTTC.

V and J are TRBV2 and TRBJ1-5; possible D gene TRBD1, 6 bases. CDR1 is SNHLY and CDR2 is FYNNEI in the germline V gene. This CDR3 contains 15 residues. V lost 6 bases and J lost 8, with 20 bases in between. In DNA form, the CDR3 reads TGTGCCAGCAGCGTGCAAGGGGGTTATGAGGAGCCCCAGCATTTT. It translates to CASSVQGGYEEPQHF.

The chain joins TRBV4-3 to TRBJ2-3, with D tentatively TRBD1 or TRBD2 (5 bases each). Germline CDR1 LGHNA, CDR2 YSLEER. The V and J ends lost 1 base and 4 bases respectively, with 12 bases between them. The CDR3 has 15 amino acids. The CDR3 region is CASSQGDALADTQYF. The CDR3 DNA reads TGCGCCAGCAGCCAAGGGGACGCCCTAGCAGATACGCAGTATTTT.

There are a few counts of this clonotype. This chain uses TRBV7-2 with TRBJ1-4; no clear D gene. V was shortened by 1 base and J by 8 bases, with 8 bases between the two germline ends. The CDR3 loop spans 13 amino acids. Germline V CDR1 and CDR2: SGHTA, FQGNSA. In nucleotides, the CDR3 is TGTGCCAGCAGCTTAGTCCCTGGGGAAAAACTGTTTTTT. Encoded protein: CASSLVPGEKLFF.

The V call is TRBV29-1, the J call TRBJ2-2; no clear D. This CDR3 has 12 residues. Per germline, CDR1 SQVTM and CDR2 ANQGSEA. The ends were cut back, 2 bases at V and 4 bases at J, with 5 bases in the middle. In DNA, the CDR3 is TGCAGCGTTGAACTGCCCACCGGGGAGCTGTTTTTT. It translates to CSVELPTGELFF.

The table lists this clonotype with a few counts. This chain connects TRBV10-3 to TRBJ2-5, with a tentative D call TRBD2 (5 bases). The last part of the DNA fits TRBJ2-7 better; the J call may be wrong. The CDR3 spans 14 residues. The germline V gene encodes CDR1 ENHRY and CDR2 SYGVKD. The CDR3 DNA reads as TGTGCCATCAGTTCCTCCCGGGGATCCTACGAGCAGTACTTC. Protein: CAISSSRGSYEQYF.

Only a few counts were recorded for this clonotype. The chain employs TRBV3-1 and TRBJ2-1; D is tentatively TRBD1 or TRBD2 (5 bases each). Trimming cost V 1 base and J 1 base, with 8 bases left between them. The CDR3 runs 15 residues. CDR1 LGHDT and CDR2 YNNKEL come from the germline V gene (reference sequence). The CDR3 reads CASSQGGWSYNEQFF. The CDR3 DNA is TGTGCCAGCAGCCAAGGGGGGTGGTCCTACAATGAGCAGTTCTTC.

The rearrangement uses TRBV4-3 and TRBJ1-2; D might be TRBD1 (6 bases). The CDR3 is 16 residues long. Germline V CDR1 and CDR2: LGHNA, YSLEER. The V gene lost 0 bases and the J gene lost 1 base, with 12 bases spanning the gap. The CDR3 DNA sequence: TGCGCCAGCAGCCAAGACGACAGGAGTTTTAACTATGGCTACACCTTC. Protein: CASSQDDRSFNYGYTF.

The V call is TRBV11-2, the J call TRBJ1-2; 7 bases match TRBD1. Germline V CDR1 and CDR2: SGHAT, FQNNGV. The CDR3 loop spans 15 amino acids. J was trimmed by 0 bases and V by 6 bases; bases with no gene match: 7. CDR3 coding DNA: TGTGCCAGCAGTCCTAGGGGGCAAACTAACTATGGCTACACCTTC. As protein: CASSPRGQTNYGYTF.